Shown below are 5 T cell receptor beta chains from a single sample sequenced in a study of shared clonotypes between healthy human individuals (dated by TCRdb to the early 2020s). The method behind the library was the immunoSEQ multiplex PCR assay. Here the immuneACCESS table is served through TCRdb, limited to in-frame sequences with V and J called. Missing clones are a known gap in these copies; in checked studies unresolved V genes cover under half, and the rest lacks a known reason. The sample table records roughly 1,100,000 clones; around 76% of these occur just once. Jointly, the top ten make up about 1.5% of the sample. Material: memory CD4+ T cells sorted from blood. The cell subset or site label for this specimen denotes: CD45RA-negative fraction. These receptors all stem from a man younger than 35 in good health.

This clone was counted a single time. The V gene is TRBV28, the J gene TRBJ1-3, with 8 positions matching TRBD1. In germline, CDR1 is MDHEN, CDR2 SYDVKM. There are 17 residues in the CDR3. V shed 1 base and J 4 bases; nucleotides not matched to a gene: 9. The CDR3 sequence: CASSLFGQGLVGNTIYF. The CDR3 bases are TGTGCCAGCAGTTTATTCGGACAGGGTCTAGTCGGAAACACCATATATTTT.

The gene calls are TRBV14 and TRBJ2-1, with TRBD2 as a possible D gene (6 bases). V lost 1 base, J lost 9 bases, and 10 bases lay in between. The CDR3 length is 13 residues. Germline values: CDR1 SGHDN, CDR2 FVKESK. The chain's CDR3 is CASSQGGVGEQFF. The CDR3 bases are TGTGCCAGCAGCCAAGGGGGGGTTGGTGAGCAGTTCTTC.

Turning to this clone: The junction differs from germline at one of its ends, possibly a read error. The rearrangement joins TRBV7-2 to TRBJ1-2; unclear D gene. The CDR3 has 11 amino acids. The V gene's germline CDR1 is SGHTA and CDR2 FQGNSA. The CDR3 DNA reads TGCGCCAGCAGCTTCAGTTCCGGCTACACCTTC. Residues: CASSFSSGYTF.

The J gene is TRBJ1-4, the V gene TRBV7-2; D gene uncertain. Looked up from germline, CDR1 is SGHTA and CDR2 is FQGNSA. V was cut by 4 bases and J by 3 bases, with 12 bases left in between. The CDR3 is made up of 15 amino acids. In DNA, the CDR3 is TGTGCCAGCAGCTCAAGGACGTTCTCTAATGAAAAACTGTTTTTT. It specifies CASSSRTFSNEKLFF.

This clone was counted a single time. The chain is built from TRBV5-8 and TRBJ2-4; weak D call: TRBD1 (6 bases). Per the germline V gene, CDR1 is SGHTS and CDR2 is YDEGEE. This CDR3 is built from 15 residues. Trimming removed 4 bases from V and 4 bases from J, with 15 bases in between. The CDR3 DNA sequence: TGTGCCAGCAGCAGGAGTGACAGGAATAAAAACATTCAGTACTTC. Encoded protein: CASSRSDRNKNIQYF.